These 9 T cell receptor beta chains were sequenced from one sample in a study of blood T cell repertoires in COVID-19. The table came from immunoSEQ multiplex PCR; TCRdb's copy has only in-frame clones and leaves some out. The sample holds 100,000 to 120,000 clones, 65% to 80% seen once. The sample consisted of peripheral blood. Receptor source: a woman in her 70s with acute or convalescent COVID-19.

The chain couples TRBV7-8 to TRBJ2-1; 9 bases line up with TRBD2. CDR3 size: 14 residues. The germline V gene encodes CDR1 SGHVS and CDR2 FQNEAQ. Trimming cost V 8 bases and J 9 bases; bases outside gene matches: 11. The chain's CDR3 is CASGSAGGPGEQFF. The DNA for the CDR3 is TGTGCCAGCGGCTCGGCGGGGGGGCCGGGTGAGCAGTTCTTC.

The CDR3 bases are TGCGCCAGCAGCTCTCAGGGGGCAGAGACCCAGTACTTC. It yields the protein CASSSQGAETQYF. This chain joins TRBV5-1 and TRBJ2-5; the match to TRBD1 covers 8 bases. This CDR3 contains 13 residues. The V segment lost 3 bases and the J segment 4 bases; nucleotides outside the gene matches: 2. Per germline, CDR1 SGHRS and CDR2 YFSETQ.

The chain links TRBV27 to TRBJ1-5, with D perhaps matching TRBD1 (5 bases). This CDR3 is 14 amino acids long. The germline V and J ends were trimmed by 5 bases and 6 bases, with 14 bases remaining between them. Germline V gene data show CDR1 as MNHEY and CDR2 as SMNVEV (reference sequence). The CDR3 DNA follows: TGTGCCAGCAGTCTCAGGGCAATGGGTCAGCCCCAGCATTTT. It codes for CASSLRAMGQPQHF.

The rearrangement links TRBV5-1 to TRBJ2-3; 8 bases match TRBD1. The CDR3 runs to 15 residues. Germline V lookup: CDR1 SGHRS, CDR2 YFSETQ. J was trimmed by 3 bases and V by 2 bases; bases with no gene match: 5. This CDR3 reads CASSLITGGTDTQYF. In nucleotides, the CDR3 is TGCGCCAGCAGCTTAATCACAGGGGGGACAGATACGCAGTATTTT.

The rearrangement links TRBV24-1 to TRBJ1-5; a weak D match, TRBD1 (6 bases). Germline loops: CDR1 KGHDR, CDR2 SFDVKD. This CDR3 is 15 amino acids long. V was pared by 9 bases and J by 8 bases, with 22 bases between. CDR3 protein: CATGGGGQGWEPQHF. CDR3 nucleotide sequence: TGTGCCACCGGCGGGGGGGGGCAGGGTTGGGAGCCCCAGCATTTT.

The rearrangement joins TRBV7-9 to TRBJ2-7, with D unresolved. The V end lost 3 bases, the J end lost 4 bases, and 4 bases lay between the germline ends. The CDR3 runs to 11 residues. Germline V lookup: CDR1 SEHNR, CDR2 FQNEAQ (reference sequence). The CDR3 sequence: CASSFAYEQYF. In nucleotides, the CDR3 is TGTGCCAGCAGCTTCGCGTACGAGCAGTACTTC.

The chain links TRBV5-5 to TRBJ2-5; possibly TRBD2 for D (6 bases). This CDR3 is built from 14 residues. Trimming removed 4 bases from V and 2 bases from J, with 12 bases in between. CDR1 and CDR2 (germline): SGHKS, YYEKEE (reference sequence). DNA for the CDR3: TGTGCCAGCAGCCGGGCCGGGAGTCAAGAGACCCAGTACTTC. Its protein is CASSRAGSQETQYF.

The rearrangement joins TRBV5-1 to TRBJ1-4, with D maybe TRBD1 (5 bases). Germline V gene lookup returns CDR1 SGHRS and CDR2 YFSETQ. Deletions cut 3 bases from V and 7 bases from J, with 13 bases between. The CDR3 is 14 residues long. The CDR3 coding sequence is TGCGCCAGCAGCTACGACAGTCCCGGTGAAAAACTGTTTTTT. Protein product: CASSYDSPGEKLFF.

A few counts support this clone. The rearrangement links TRBV7-9 to TRBJ1-2; D gene unclear. Per germline, CDR1 SEHNR and CDR2 FQNEAQ (reference sequence). The CDR3 is made up of 14 amino acids. Deletions cut 5 bases from V and 4 bases from J, with 14 bases between. CDR3 amino acids: CASSTSGRSYGYTF. The DNA of the CDR3 is TGTGCCAGCAGCACCTCTGGGCGTTCCTATGGCTACACCTTC.